Presented here are 15 T cell receptor beta chains from one specimen sequenced in a study of OX40 agonist ivuxolimab in advanced cancers. Only in-frame clones appear in the TCRdb table, and some are missing; sequencing was by immunoSEQ multiplex PCR. Among about 66,000 clones, 82% were seen once, and the ten largest hold roughly 6.3%. This material consisted of CD4+ or CD8+ T cells sorted from blood, taken in a trial of the OX40 agonist ivuxolimab. The receptor set was obtained from an adult with an advanced solid tumor such as melanoma, head and neck, liver or kidney cancer.

The gene calls are TRBV7-6 and TRBJ1-4; 9 nucleotides match TRBD1. CDR1 SGHVS and CDR2 FNYEAQ come from the germline V gene. This CDR3 is built from 17 residues. The ends lost 3 bases at V and 5 bases at J; junction bases unmatched: 10. The CDR3 nucleotides are TGTGCCAGCAGCTTGTTTGTTTCGGGACAGGGAAATGAAAAACTGTTTTTT. Its protein product is CASSLFVSGQGNEKLFF. The complete variable domain, with remaining parts taken from reference TRBV7-6 and TRBJ1-4, reads GAGVSQSPRYKVTKRGQDVALRCDPISGHVSLYWYRQALGQGPEFLTYFNYEAQQDKSGLPNDRFSAERPEGSISTLTIQRTEQRDSAMYRCASSLFVSGQGNEKLFFGSGTQLSVL.

A note on this clone: Other DNA sequences from this sample encode an identical CDR3 as well. The chain joins TRBV28 to TRBJ1-1; D not certain. This CDR3 has 16 residues. Per germline, CDR1 MDHEN and CDR2 SYDVKM. The V end lost 4 bases, the J end lost 1 base, and 16 bases lay between the germline ends. For the CDR3, the DNA is TGTGCCAGCAGTTCCTTGATGGGTGGAGGGAACACTGAAGCTTTCTTT. It translates to CASSSLMGGGNTEAFF.

V and J are TRBV28 and TRBJ1-6, with a possible D match to TRBD1 (6 bases). Germline V gene sequence: CDR1 MDHEN, CDR2 SYDVKM. The CDR3 has 14 residues. The ends were cut back, 5 bases at V and 5 bases at J, with 10 bases in the middle. The CDR3, as DNA: TGTGCCAGCAGTGGACAGCTTCATAATTCACCCCTCCACTTT. Residues: CASSGQLHNSPLHF. The full variable domain, with the rest looked up from reference TRBV28 and TRBJ1-6, is DVKVTQSSRYLVKRTGEKVFLECVQDMDHENMFWYRQDPGLGLRLIYFSYDVKMKEKGDIPEGYSVSREKKERFSLILESASTNQTSMYLCASSGQLHNSPLHFGNGTRLTVT.

The sample holds a few counts of this clone. A clone one base away is much larger, so this may be a read error. The chain carries TRBV7-8 and TRBJ2-3; D uncertain. From germline, CDR1 is SGHVS and CDR2 FQNEAQ. V was pared by 5 bases and J by 3 bases, with 3 bases between. The CDR3 is 11 residues long. CDR3 loop: CASSLTDTQYF. Here the CDR3 DNA reads TGTGCCAGCAGCCTAACAGATACGCAGTATTTT.

V gene TRBV10-3 combines with J gene TRBJ1-4, with no clear D. The germline V and J ends were trimmed by 0 bases and 8 bases, with 4 bases remaining between them. Germline V gene data show CDR1 as ENHRY and CDR2 as SYGVKD. This CDR3 comprises 12 residues. As DNA, the CDR3 is TGTGCCATCAGTGAGTCGTTGGAAAAACTGTTTTTT. This encodes CAISESLEKLFF.

J is TRBJ2-7 and V is TRBV9; D unclear. The CDR3 is made up of 14 amino acids. Per the germline V gene, CDR1 is SGDLS and CDR2 is YYNGEE. The V and J ends lost 4 bases and 0 bases respectively, with 11 bases between them. The CDR3 region has the DNA TGTGCCAGCAGCCCCACTCCGAGCTCCTACGAGCAGTACTTC. It codes for CASSPTPSSYEQYF.

V is TRBV7-2 and J is TRBJ2-1; D remains unclear. The CDR3 has 13 amino acids. V shed 1 base and J shed 6 bases, with 7 bases lying between them. Germline-derived CDR1 and CDR2 are SGHTA and FQGNSA. The CDR3 spells CASSLGVFNEQFF. In DNA form, the CDR3 reads TGTGCCAGCAGCTTAGGAGTTTTCAATGAGCAGTTCTTC.

This clone was observed a handful of times. V is TRBV28 and J is TRBJ2-6; D is unresolved. From germline, CDR1 is MDHEN and CDR2 SYDVKM. The CDR3 loop spans 16 amino acids. The V and J ends lost 5 bases and 3 bases respectively, with 14 bases between them. The CDR3 region is CASSPNRRLGANVLTF. In DNA, the CDR3 is TGTGCCAGCAGTCCCAACAGACGTCTTGGGGCCAACGTCCTGACTTTC.

This clone occurred a few times. For the CDR3, the DNA is TGTGCCAGCTCACCCGCTCTGACAGGGATGGCGGGCTACACCTTC. This gives the protein CASSPALTGMAGYTF. This chain joins TRBV18 and TRBJ1-2; 7 bases are shared with TRBD1. Germline V gene sequence: CDR1 KGHSH, CDR2 LQKENI. V trimming: 3 bases; J trimming: 8 bases; junction bases outside the gene matches: 12. The CDR3 extends over 15 amino acids.

This clone was counted only a few times. V and J are TRBV10-3 and TRBJ1-1; 7 nucleotides align to TRBD1. Germline values: CDR1 ENHRY, CDR2 SYGVKD. This CDR3 is 15 amino acids long. V lost 4 bases, J lost 0 bases, and 5 bases stayed unmatched. The CDR3 spells CAISGNRGLNTEAFF. CDR3 nucleotides: TGTGCCATCAGTGGTAACAGGGGCCTGAACACTGAAGCTTTCTTT.

The chain carries TRBV19 and TRBJ1-2, with D hard to call. V lost 5 bases to trimming and J lost 3 bases, with 7 bases between them. The germline gives CDR1 LNHDA, CDR2 SQIVND (reference sequence). There are 12 residues in the CDR3. For the CDR3, the DNA is TGTGCCAGTAGTGCACCCCACTATGGCTACACCTTC. Residues: CASSAPHYGYTF. The full variable domain, completed using reference TRBV19 and TRBJ1-2, is DGGITQSPKYLFRKEGQNVTLSCEQNLNHDAMYWYRQDPGQGLRLIYYSQIVNDFQKGDIAEGYSVSREKKESFPLTVTSAQKNPTAFYLCASSAPHYGYTFGSGTRLTVV.

CDR3 nucleotides: TGTGCCAGCAGCTTAGGACTAGCGGAGGGGGAGACCCAGTACTTC. Translating gives CASSLGLAEGETQYF. The genes are TRBV7-2 and TRBJ2-5, with 9 bases matching TRBD2. This CDR3 region has 15 residues. The trim removed 1 base at V and 5 bases at J, leaving 5 bases unmatched. CDR1 SGHTA and CDR2 FQGNSA come from the germline V gene.

This sequence joins TRBV19 and TRBJ2-3; D could derive from TRBD1 or TRBD2 (6 bases each). Per the germline V gene, CDR1 is LNHDA and CDR2 is SQIVND (reference sequence). The CDR3 contains 16 residues. The V end lost 5 bases, the J end lost 0 bases, and 15 bases lay between the germline ends. The CDR3, as DNA: TGTGCCAGTAGTCGCTGGGGGGCCGGGAGCACAGATACGCAGTATTTT. Its translation: CASSRWGAGSTDTQYF.

V usage is TRBV5-4 and J usage is TRBJ2-5; TRBD2 agrees at 8 bases. With 4 bases clipped from V and 1 base from J, the junction kept 9 bases outside the gene matches. The germline gives CDR1 SGHNT, CDR2 YYREEE (reference sequence). This CDR3 contains 16 residues. The CDR3 spells CASSTPASGPQETQYF. The CDR3 DNA is TGTGCCAGCAGCACGCCTGCTAGCGGGCCCCAAGAGACCCAGTACTTC.

The genes are TRBV5-1 and TRBJ2-3, with D tentatively TRBD2 (6 bases). Trimming cost V 3 bases and J 0 bases, with 17 bases left between them. The germline V gene has CDR1 SGHRS and CDR2 YFSETQ. The CDR3 extends over 17 amino acids. The CDR3 DNA sequence: TGCGCCAGCAGCTCCATAGCCGGGGGTGGGAGCACAGATACGCAGTATTTT. Its translation: CASSSIAGGGSTDTQYF. Combining the CDR3 with reference TRBV5-1 and TRBJ2-3 gives the whole variable domain KAGVTQTPRYLIKTRGQQVTLSCSPISGHRSVSWYQQTPGQGLQFLFEYFSETQRNKGNFPGRFSGRQFSNSRSEMNVSTLELGDSALYLCASSSIAGGGSTDTQYFGPGTRLTVL.